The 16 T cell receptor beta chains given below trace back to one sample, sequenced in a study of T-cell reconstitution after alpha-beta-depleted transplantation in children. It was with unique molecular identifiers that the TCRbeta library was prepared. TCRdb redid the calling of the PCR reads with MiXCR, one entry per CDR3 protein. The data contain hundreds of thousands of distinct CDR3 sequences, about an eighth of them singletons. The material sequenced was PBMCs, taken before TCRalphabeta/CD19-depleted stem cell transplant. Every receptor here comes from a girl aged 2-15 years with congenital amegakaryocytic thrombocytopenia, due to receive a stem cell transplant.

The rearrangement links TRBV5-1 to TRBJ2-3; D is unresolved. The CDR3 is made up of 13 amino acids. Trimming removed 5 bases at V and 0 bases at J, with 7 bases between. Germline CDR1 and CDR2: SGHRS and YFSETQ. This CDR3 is CASRQASTDTQYF. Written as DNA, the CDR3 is TGCGCCAGCAGGCAGGCAAGCACAGATACGCAGTATTTT.

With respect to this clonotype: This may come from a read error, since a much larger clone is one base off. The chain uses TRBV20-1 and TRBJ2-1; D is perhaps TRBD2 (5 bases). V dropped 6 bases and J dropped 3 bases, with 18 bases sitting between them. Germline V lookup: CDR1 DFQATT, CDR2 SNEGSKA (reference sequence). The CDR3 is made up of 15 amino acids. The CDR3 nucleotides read TGCAGTGCGAGTCCCCAGTGGGAGTTCTACAATGAGCAGTTCTTC. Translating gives CSASPQWEFYNEQFF.

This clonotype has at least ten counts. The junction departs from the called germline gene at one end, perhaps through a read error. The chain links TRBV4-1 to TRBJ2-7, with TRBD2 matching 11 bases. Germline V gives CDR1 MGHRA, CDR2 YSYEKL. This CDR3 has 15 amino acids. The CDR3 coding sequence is TGTGCCAGCAGTCAAGGACTAGCGGGTTCCTACGAGCAGTACTTC. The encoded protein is CASSQGLAGSYEQYF.

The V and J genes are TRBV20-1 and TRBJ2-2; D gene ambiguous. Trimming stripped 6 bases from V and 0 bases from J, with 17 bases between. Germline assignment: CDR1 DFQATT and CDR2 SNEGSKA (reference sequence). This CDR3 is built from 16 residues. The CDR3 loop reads CSALTSRVSNTGELFF. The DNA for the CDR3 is TGCAGTGCCCTAACATCGCGCGTTTCGAACACCGGGGAGCTGTTTTTT.

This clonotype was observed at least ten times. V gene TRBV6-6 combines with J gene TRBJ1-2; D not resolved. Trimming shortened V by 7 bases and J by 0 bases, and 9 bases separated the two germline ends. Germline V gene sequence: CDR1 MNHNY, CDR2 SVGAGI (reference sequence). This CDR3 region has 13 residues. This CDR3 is CASTHKANYGYTF. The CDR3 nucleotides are TGTGCCAGCACCCACAAAGCTAACTATGGCTACACCTTC.

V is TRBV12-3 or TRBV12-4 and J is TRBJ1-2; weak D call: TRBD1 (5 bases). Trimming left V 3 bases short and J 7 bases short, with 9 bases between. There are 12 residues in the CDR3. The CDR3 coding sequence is TGTGCCAGCAGTTTCAGGGTGGCTGGCTACACCTTC. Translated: CASSFRVAGYTF.

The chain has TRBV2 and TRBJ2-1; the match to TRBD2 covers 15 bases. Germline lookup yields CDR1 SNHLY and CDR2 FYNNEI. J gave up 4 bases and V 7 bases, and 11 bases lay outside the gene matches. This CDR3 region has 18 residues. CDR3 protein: CASTVGLAGGKKYNEQFF. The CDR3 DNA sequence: TGTGCCAGCACCGTCGGACTAGCGGGAGGGAAAAAGTACAATGAGCAGTTCTTC.

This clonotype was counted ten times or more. The CDR3 region has the DNA TGCAGTGCCATTGACAGGTGGACTGAAGCTTTCTTT. It codes for CSAIDRWTEAFF. The J gene is TRBJ1-1, the V gene TRBV20-1, with a possible D match to TRBD1 (6 bases). The V gene lost 6 bases and the J gene lost 5 bases, with 13 bases spanning the gap. This CDR3 is built from 12 residues. Germline CDR1 reads DFQATT; CDR2 reads SNEGSKA (reference sequence).

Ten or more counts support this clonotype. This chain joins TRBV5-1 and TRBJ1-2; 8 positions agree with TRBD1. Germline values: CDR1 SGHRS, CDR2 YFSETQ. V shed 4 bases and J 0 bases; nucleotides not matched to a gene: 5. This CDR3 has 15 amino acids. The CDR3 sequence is CASSPGQVANYGYTF. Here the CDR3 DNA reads TGCGCCAGCAGCCCGGGACAGGTCGCTAACTATGGCTACACCTTC.

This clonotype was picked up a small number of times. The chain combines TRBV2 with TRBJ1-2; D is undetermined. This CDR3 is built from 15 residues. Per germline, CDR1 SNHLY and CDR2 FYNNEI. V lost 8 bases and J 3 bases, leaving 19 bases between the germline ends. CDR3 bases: TGTGCCAGCTTCGGCCGCCGAAGGGCAGACTATGGCTACACCTTC. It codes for CASFGRRRADYGYTF.

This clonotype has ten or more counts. CDR3 sequence (DNA): TGTGCCATCAGTGAGCTAGCGGGAGGGCGAACCGGGGAGCTGTTTTTT. It yields the protein CAISELAGGRTGELFF. The chain is built from TRBV10-3 and TRBJ2-2; 12 positions agree with TRBD2. Trimming removed 2 bases from V and 5 bases from J; junction bases left unmatched: 3. Looked up from germline, CDR1 is ENHRY and CDR2 is SYGVKD. The CDR3 is made up of 16 amino acids.

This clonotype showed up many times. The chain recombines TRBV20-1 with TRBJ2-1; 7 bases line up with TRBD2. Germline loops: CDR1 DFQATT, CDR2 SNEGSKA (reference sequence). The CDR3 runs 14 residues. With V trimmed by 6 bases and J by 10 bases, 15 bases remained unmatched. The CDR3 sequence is CSAQGLADPPEQFF. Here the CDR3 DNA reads TGCAGTGCCCAGGGTCTAGCGGACCCACCCGAGCAGTTCTTC.

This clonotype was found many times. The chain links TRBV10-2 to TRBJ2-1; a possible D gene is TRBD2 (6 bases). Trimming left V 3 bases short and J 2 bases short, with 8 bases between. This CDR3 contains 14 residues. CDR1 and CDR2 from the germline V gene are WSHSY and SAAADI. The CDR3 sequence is CASSDLAAYNEQFF. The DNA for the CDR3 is TGCGCCAGCAGTGATTTAGCGGCCTACAATGAGCAGTTCTTC.

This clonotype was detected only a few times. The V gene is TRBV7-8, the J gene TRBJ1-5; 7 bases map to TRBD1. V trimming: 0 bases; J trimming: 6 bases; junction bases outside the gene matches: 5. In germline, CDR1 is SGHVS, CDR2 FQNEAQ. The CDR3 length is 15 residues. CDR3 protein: CASSLAGTDRQPQHF. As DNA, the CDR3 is TGTGCCAGCAGCTTAGCAGGGACAGATCGTCAGCCCCAGCATTTT. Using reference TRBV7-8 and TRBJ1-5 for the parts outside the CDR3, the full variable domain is GAGVSQSPRYKVAKRGQDVALRCDPISGHVSLFWYQQALGQGPEFLTYFQNEAQLDKSGLPSDRFFAERPEGSVSTLKIQRTQQEDSAVYLCASSLAGTDRQPQHFGDGTRLSIL.

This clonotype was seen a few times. The CDR3 loop is CATSTNRGIQETQYF. DNA for the CDR3: TGTGCCACCAGCACTAACAGGGGGATCCAAGAGACCCAGTACTTC. The gene calls are TRBV15 and TRBJ2-5; 8 nucleotides line up with TRBD1. The germline gives CDR1 LNHNV, CDR2 YYDKDF (reference sequence). J lost 1 base, V lost 4 bases, and 5 bases had no gene match. The CDR3 totals 15 residues.

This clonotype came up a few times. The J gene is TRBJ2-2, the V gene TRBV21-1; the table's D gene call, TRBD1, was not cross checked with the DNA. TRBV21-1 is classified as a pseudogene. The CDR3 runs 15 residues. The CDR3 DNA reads TGTGCCACCTGCCCAGGGGCCCACAGGCCCGGGGAGCTGTTTTTT. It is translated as CATCPGAHRPGELFF.